The 20 T cell receptor beta chains given below trace back to one sample, sequenced in a study of CD8+ T cells in alopecia areata. RNA, once extracted, was reverse transcribed into cDNA for use as the sequencing template. Sequenced by immunoSEQ multiplex PCR; TCRdb stores in-frame clones only, minus some. The data show some 110,000 clones, with none appearing a single time. Material: lesional skin. These receptor sequences come from a C3H/HeJ mouse with alopecia areata. The strain's MHC: H2-k.

This clone appeared a few times. Mouse gene names apply. The CDR3 extends 4 residues past the end of the read, so its final part is completed from the germline J gene. The V call is TRBV1, the J call TRBJ2-5; 8 nucleotides match TRBD1. The CDR3 is made up of 14 amino acids. Germline V lookup: CDR1 NSQYPW, CDR2 LRSPGD (reference sequence). Here the CDR3 reads CTCSGSRDRDTQYF. The covered CDR3 bases are TGCACCTGCAGTGGGTCCCGGGACAGGGAC. The variable domain in full, completed from reference TRBV1 and TRBJ2-5, reads VTLLEQNPRWRLVPRGQAVNLRCILKNSQYPWMSWYQQDLQKQLQWLFTLRSPGDKEVKSLPGADYLATRVTDTELRLQVANMSQGRTLYCTCSGSRDRDTQYFGPGTRLLVL.

As to this clone: Any gene name here is a mouse gene name. The sequenced fragment ends 4 residues before the CDR3 boundary, so the rest is inferred from the germline J gene. The V and J genes are TRBV29 and TRBJ2-7; TRBD1 is a possible D gene (6 bases). The germline V gene encodes CDR1 MSHET and CDR2 SYDVDS. This CDR3 has 13 residues. CDR3 residues: CASSLSHRDEQYF. CDR3 DNA (partial): TGTGCTAGCAGTTTATCTCACAGGGAT.

Of note for this clone: The listed genes are named as in mouse. Coverage ceases 4 residues before the CDR3 finishes, and the germline J gene fills in the end. The chain combines TRBV13-3 with TRBJ2-5, with 9 bases aligning to TRBD1. The CDR3 is made up of 16 amino acids. The germline V gene has CDR1 NNHDY and CDR2 SYVADS. The part of the CDR3 DNA that was read is TGTGCCAGCAGTGATACCCTTCACAGGGGGCGAGAC. It codes for CASSDTLHRGRD. The whole CDR3 is CASSDTLHRGRDTQYF.

To note about this clone: Mouse gene names apply. The read ends 4 residues early relative to the CDR3; the germline J gene fills the gap. The genes are TRBV19 and TRBJ2-5, with D possibly matching TRBD1 (6 bases). V lost 0 bases and J lost 3, with 11 bases in between. The CDR3 has 15 amino acids. Germline CDR1 and CDR2: FNHDT and SITEND (reference sequence). The CDR3 region is CASSIAGDNQDTQYF. The CDR3 DNA, read in part, is TGTGCCAGCAGTATAGCCGGGGACAATCAAGAC.

In the case of this clone: Gene names and germline match the mouse. The CDR3 end is not reached by the read, which stops 4 residues before it; the germline J gene fills it in. The chain joins TRBV19 to TRBJ2-4; 7 bases are shared with TRBD2. J was trimmed by 3 bases and V by 4 bases; bases with no gene match: 5. This CDR3 region has 14 residues. CDR1 and CDR2 (germline): FNHDT, SITEND (reference sequence). CDR3 amino acids: CASSVWGEQNTLYF. The sequenced CDR3 bases are TGTGCCAGCAGTGTTTGGGGGGAACAAAAC.

This clone was picked up many times. Gene names denote mouse genes. With the read ending 4 residues before the CDR3 end, the germline J gene is used to fill in that end. This sequence joins TRBV13-3 and TRBJ2-7; 10 bases fit TRBD1. The CDR3 consists of 14 residues. Germline-derived CDR1 and CDR2 are NNHDY and SYVADS. CDR3 in amino acids: CASSEGDRGHEQYF. The covered CDR3 bases are TGTGCCAGCAGTGAGGGGGACAGGGGACAT.

This clone occurred a few times. Each gene name is a mouse one. The CDR3 goes on 4 residues after the read ends, and that part is filled in from the germline J gene. The genes are TRBV29 and TRBJ1-1, with D unclear. Germline CDR1 and CDR2: MSHET and SYDVDS. The CDR3 has 13 residues. V was trimmed by 4 bases and J by 1 base, leaving 7 bases between them. The CDR3 is CASSSPVNTEVFF. The covered CDR3 bases are TGTGCTAGCAGTTCCCCAGTGAACACA.

There are a few counts of this clone. DNA and listed protein disagree at residue 12, so the protein shown here was translated from the DNA. Mouse gene names and germline throughout. The read ends 3 residues early relative to the CDR3; the germline J gene fills the gap. The chain uses TRBV13-2 and TRBJ1-6, with TRBD1 identical over 7 bases. Being an ORF, TRBJ1-6 has a function that is uncertain. There are 15 residues in the CDR3. V dropped 2 bases and J dropped 3; count of bases not matched to a gene: 2. Germline V gene data show CDR1 as NNHNN and CDR2 as SYGAGS (reference sequence). CDR3 sequence reads: CASGDRQGYNSPLYF. CDR3 DNA, as far as it was read: TGTGCCAGCGGTGACCGACAGGGCTATAATTCGCCC.

In regard to this clone: The gene symbols are mouse symbols. The CDR3 is cut off 4 residues early in the read; its end comes from the germline J gene. The rearrangement joins TRBV5 to TRBJ2-3; the match to TRBD2 covers 9 bases. CDR1 is LGHNA and CDR2 is YNLKQL in the germline V gene (reference sequence). The V gene end was trimmed by 3 bases and the J gene end by 0 bases; junction bases not matched to a gene: 4. The CDR3 consists of 16 residues. This CDR3 is CASSHGLGLSAETLYF. CDR3 DNA (partial): TGTGCCAGCAGCCATGGACTGGGGCTTAGTGCAGAA.

This clone has just a few counts. Any gene name here is a mouse gene name. With the read ending 4 residues before the CDR3 end, the germline J gene is used to fill in that end. The chain uses TRBV13-1 and TRBJ2-7, with D unclear. V was cut by 0 bases and J by 0 bases, with 7 bases left in between. The CDR3 contains 14 residues. CDR1 NSHNY and CDR2 SYGAGN come from the germline V gene. CDR3 DNA, as far as it was read: TGTGCCAGCAGTGATGCGCAGGTCTCCTAT. Amino acid sequence: CASSDAQVSY. The entire CDR3 protein reads CASSDAQVSYEQYF.

This clone was counted between two and nine times. DNA and listed protein disagree at residue 13, so the protein shown here was translated from the DNA. Gene and germline names: mouse. The read is 3 residues too short to cover the CDR3 end, so that end is filled in from the germline J gene. The chain is built from TRBV13-1 and TRBJ1-6; 10 positions agree with TRBD1. TRBJ1-6 is classed as an ORF, of uncertain function. The length of the CDR3 is 16 residues. J gave up 7 bases and V 2 bases, and 6 bases lay outside the gene matches. Germline CDR1 NSHNY, CDR2 SYGAGN. The CDR3 reads CASSEGQGKWNSPLYF. Incomplete CDR3 DNA: TGTGCCAGCAGTGAGGGACAGGGGAAGTGGAATTCGCCC.

This clone occurred a few times. The gene symbols are mouse symbols. The read is 4 residues too short to cover the CDR3 end, so that end is filled in from the germline J gene. The rearrangement uses TRBV5 and TRBJ2-1; TRBD1 aligns across 7 bases. CDR1 and CDR2 (germline): LGHNA, YNLKQL (reference sequence). The CDR3 consists of 14 residues. V was clipped by 1 base and J by 5 bases; unmatched bases: 2. The CDR3 sequence is CASSQVDRHAEQFF. CDR3 DNA (partial): TGTGCCAGCAGCCAAGTGGACAGGCATGCT.

This clone came up a few times. Mouse gene names and germline throughout. The CDR3 extends 4 residues past the end of the read, so its final part is completed from the germline J gene. V is TRBV13-3 and J is TRBJ1-1; D call uncertain. Germline V gene data show CDR1 as NNHDY and CDR2 as SYVADS. This CDR3 contains 14 residues. Trimming removed 4 bases at V and 0 bases at J, with 10 bases between. Here the CDR3 reads CASSLGSSNTEVFF. The sequenced part of the CDR3 DNA is TGTGCCAGCAGTCTGGGCTCCTCAAACACA.

On this clone itself: The database protein in TCRdb disagrees with the DNA translation at residue 10; the sequence shown here was translated from the DNA. The genes and germline here are from mouse. The read is 3 residues too short to cover the CDR3 end, so that end is filled in from the germline J gene. The genes are TRBV1 and TRBJ1-6, with a weak D call TRBD1 (6 bases). TRBJ1-6 is an ORF, and what it does is uncertain. The length of the CDR3 is 13 residues. V was shortened by 6 bases and J by 7 bases, with 10 bases between the two germline ends. Germline V gene data show CDR1 as NSQYPW and CDR2 as LRSPGD (reference sequence). The DNA read from the CDR3 is TGCACCTGCAGGTCAGGGGTCAATTCGCCC. Protein: CTCRSGVNSP. The whole CDR3 protein reads CTCRSGVNSPLYF.

Of note for this clone: All gene names here are mouse names. The read falls 4 residues short of the CDR3 end, and the missing part is taken from the germline J gene. The rearrangement links TRBV13-3 to TRBJ1-4; 8 bases align to TRBD1. The CDR3 sequence is 15 residues long. Germline V gene data show CDR1 as NNHDY and CDR2 as SYVADS. The V segment lost 0 bases and the J segment 5 bases; nucleotides outside the gene matches: 3. The sequenced part of the CDR3 DNA is TGTGCCAGCAGTGATGTCACAGGGGGGAACGAA. Translated: CASSDVTGGNE. The entire CDR3 protein reads CASSDVTGGNERLFF.

This clone turned up a few times. Gene names follow the mouse nomenclature. The read falls 4 residues short of the CDR3 end, and the missing part is taken from the germline J gene. The rearrangement joins TRBV1 to TRBJ1-4, with a possible D match to TRBD1 (6 bases). V lost 1 base, J lost 2 bases, and 8 bases lay in between. Germline-derived CDR1 and CDR2 are NSQYPW and LRSPGD (reference sequence). The CDR3 is 15 residues long. CDR3 in amino acids: CTCSAVQGSNERLFF. The DNA read from the CDR3 is TGCACCTGCAGTGCAGTACAGGGCTCCAACGAA.

This clone came up a few times. Gene names follow the mouse nomenclature. Read data end 4 residues before the CDR3 end; the end is taken from the germline J gene. The chain uses TRBV13-3 and TRBJ2-5, with 10 positions matching TRBD1. Germline V lookup: CDR1 NNHDY, CDR2 SYVADS. The CDR3 extends over 16 amino acids. Incomplete CDR3 DNA: TGTGCCAGCAGTGCCCCCCGGGACAGGGGAGCAGAC. Protein product: CASSAPRDRGAD. From start to end, the CDR3 is CASSAPRDRGADTQYF.

There are a few counts of this clone. The genes are named according to mouse. The DNA ends 4 residues before the CDR3 does, and the rest of the CDR3 is filled in from the germline J gene. V gene TRBV1 combines with J gene TRBJ2-3, with 12 bases lining up with TRBD1. Germline V lookup: CDR1 NSQYPW, CDR2 LRSPGD (reference sequence). The CDR3 length is 16 residues. With 3 bases clipped from V and 1 base from J, the junction kept 2 bases outside the gene matches. The CDR3 bases that were read are TGCACCTGCAGTGCCGGGACAGGGGGCCGTGCAGAA. It encodes CTCSAGTGGRAE. The whole CDR3 sequence reads CTCSAGTGGRAETLYF.

For this clone: Gene names denote mouse genes. Read data end 4 residues before the CDR3 end; the end is taken from the germline J gene. This chain links TRBV1 with TRBJ2-1, with TRBD2 matching over 11 bases. V was clipped by 3 bases and J by 6 bases; unmatched bases: 4. The CDR3 extends over 15 amino acids. Looked up from germline, CDR1 is NSQYPW and CDR2 is LRSPGD (reference sequence). CDR3 sequence: CTCSARDWGSAEQFF. Partial CDR3 DNA: TGCACCTGCAGTGCCCGGGACTGGGGGAGTGCT.

This clone was detected only a few times. Each gene name is a mouse one. CDR3 DNA, as far as it was read: TGTGCCAGCACTCCGGGACAGGGGGCCGACACA. Amino acid sequence: CASTPGQGADT. The full CDR3 protein is CASTPGQGADTEVFF. J is TRBJ1-1 and V is TRBV19; 12 nucleotides agree with TRBD1. The read stops 4 residues short of the end of the CDR3; the missing end is completed from the germline J gene. CDR1 FNHDT and CDR2 SITEND come from the germline V gene (reference sequence). The V gene end was trimmed by 6 bases and the J gene end by 3 bases; junction bases not matched to a gene: 6. CDR3 length: 15 residues.